Below are 32 T cell receptor beta chains sequenced from a single sample in a study of shared T cell receptors in the human thymus. The protocol was immunoSEQ multiplex PCR, while the TCRdb copy is restricted to in-frame clones and leaves out a portion. The sample holds some 700,000 clones, 70% to 90% seen once. These data also featured in a second study, about human thymus T cells.

Input material: thymocytes. Receptor source: a girl under three years old with a congenital heart defect.

In its sample, this clone was seen a few times. The rearrangement joins TRBV9 to TRBJ2-7; D remains ambiguous. The CDR3 loop spans 11 amino acids. V dropped 3 bases and J dropped 4 bases, with 5 bases sitting between them. The germline V gene encodes CDR1 SGDLS and CDR2 YYNGEE. The DNA of the CDR3 is TGTGCCAGCAGCGCCGGGTACGAGCAGTACTTC. Its protein is CASSAGYEQYF.

In its sample, this clone was seen once. The chain is built from TRBV5-6 and TRBJ2-5; 9 bases line up with TRBD2. V lost 3 bases and J lost 2; bases outside the gene matches: 8. The germline CDR1 and CDR2 sequences are SGHDT and YYEEEE. The CDR3 consists of 16 residues. The CDR3, as DNA: TGTGCCAGCAGCTACCCTAGCGGGGACTTGCAAGAGACCCAGTACTTC. This gives the protein CASSYPSGDLQETQYF.

This chain uses TRBV5-1 with TRBJ2-2, with 7 bases fitting TRBD1. The V segment lost 4 bases and the J segment 0 bases; nucleotides outside the gene matches: 3. The CDR3 spans 15 residues. Germline V gene lookup returns CDR1 SGHRS and CDR2 YFSETQ. The CDR3 here is CASSGQEPNTGELFF. CDR3 sequence (DNA): TGCGCCAGCAGCGGACAGGAACCGAACACCGGGGAGCTGTTTTTT.

A note on this clone: This specimen includes other DNA sequences encoding the same CDR3. The V and J genes are TRBV4-1 and TRBJ1-1; D perhaps matches TRBD1 (5 bases). Trimming removed 1 base at V and 0 bases at J, with 12 bases between. The CDR3 totals 16 residues. Germline V gene data show CDR1 as MGHRA and CDR2 as YSYEKL. CDR3 nucleotide sequence: TGCGCCAGCAGCCAAGGTCGCACAGGTTTGAACACTGAAGCTTTCTTT. This sequence encodes CASSQGRTGLNTEAFF.

The chain links TRBV27 to TRBJ2-2; TRBD2 aligns across 14 bases. Trimming removed 5 bases from V and 6 bases from J; junction bases left unmatched: 14. Germline-derived CDR1 and CDR2 are MNHEY and SMNVEV (reference sequence). CDR3 size: 19 residues. CDR3 amino acids: CASSIRLAGGHSPPGELFF. CDR3 bases: TGTGCCAGCAGTATACGACTAGCGGGGGGGCACTCCCCACCCGGGGAGCTGTTTTTT.

The rearrangement joins TRBV12-5 to TRBJ2-2, with D possibly being TRBD1 (6 bases). Germline lookup yields CDR1 LGHNT and CDR2 FRNRAP. V lost 7 bases to trimming and J lost 0 bases, with 15 bases between them. CDR3 length: 16 residues. Written as DNA, the CDR3 is TGTGCTAGTGAACCCCCGGACAGTGCGAACACCGGGGAGCTGTTTTTT. Its protein product is CASEPPDSANTGELFF.

The chain uses TRBV19 and TRBJ2-7; D might be TRBD1 (6 bases). Trimming pared 5 bases from V and 3 bases from J, leaving 11 bases between. The CDR3 has 13 amino acids. CDR1 is LNHDA, CDR2 SQIVND, per germline (reference sequence). The chain's CDR3 is CASSGQSLYEQYF. The CDR3 DNA sequence: TGTGCCAGTAGTGGACAGTCCCTCTACGAGCAGTACTTC.

The chain joins TRBV18 to TRBJ2-2, with 9 bases matching TRBD2. With V trimmed by 3 bases and J by 4 bases, 3 bases remained unmatched. There are 15 residues in the CDR3. CDR1 is KGHSH, CDR2 LQKENI, per germline. The CDR3 DNA reads TGTGCCAGCTCACCTCCTAGCGGGGTCACCGGGGAGCTGTTTTTT. Protein product: CASSPPSGVTGELFF.

Only a few counts were recorded for this clone. The chain is built from TRBV5-5 and TRBJ2-4, with a tentative D call TRBD2 (5 bases). The CDR3 consists of 15 residues. V was trimmed by 3 bases and J by 3 bases, leaving 13 bases between them. The germline gives CDR1 SGHKS, CDR2 YYEKEE (reference sequence). The CDR3 DNA reads as TGTGCCAGCAGCTCAAGTCCTCGGGGCAAAAACATTCAGTACTTC. Protein product: CASSSSPRGKNIQYF.

This clone was observed once. The CDR3 DNA sequence: TGTGCCAGCCGCGAGGGGCGGGGCTACTACGAGCAGTACTTC. It yields the protein CASREGRGYYEQYF. The genes are TRBV13 and TRBJ2-7, with a possible D match to TRBD2 (6 bases). V was shortened by 8 bases and J by 3 bases, with 17 bases between the two germline ends. This CDR3 has 14 residues. Germline loops: CDR1 PRHDT, CDR2 FYEKMQ (reference sequence).

This chain joins TRBV9 and TRBJ2-1; 8 positions match TRBD2. Germline V CDR1 and CDR2: SGDLS, YYNGEE. The CDR3 has 16 residues. The junction had 11 bases not matched to a gene; V was cut back by 3 bases and J by 6 bases. The CDR3 is CASSANRHAGGNEQFF. CDR3 nucleotides: TGTGCCAGCAGCGCCAACAGGCACGCGGGAGGCAATGAGCAGTTCTTC.

This clone was observed a single time. This rearrangement joins TRBV6-5 to TRBJ1-1; 9 positions agree with TRBD1. This CDR3 spans 13 amino acids. The trim removed 8 bases at V and 6 bases at J, leaving 7 bases unmatched. Germline V gives CDR1 MNHEY, CDR2 SVGAGI. The DNA for the CDR3 is TGTGCCAGCTCGGGGACAGGGACGCCTGAAGCTTTCTTT. Encoded protein: CASSGTGTPEAFF.

This chain joins TRBV28 and TRBJ2-3; TRBD2 agrees at 9 bases. Germline V lookup: CDR1 MDHEN, CDR2 SYDVKM. After removal of 5 bases from V and 2 bases from J, the junction contained 8 bases not matched to a gene. The CDR3 sequence is 16 residues long. As DNA, the CDR3 is TGTGCCAGCAGTCGTCTAGCGGGGACCCACACAGATACGCAGTATTTT. Translated: CASSRLAGTHTDTQYF.

Comments on this clone: One junction end disagrees with the germline gene, perhaps due to a read error. The same CDR3 also results from other DNA sequences found in this sample. The chain couples TRBV6-5 to TRBJ1-6; the match to TRBD1 covers 8 bases. This CDR3 has 16 amino acids. Germline V gene lookup returns CDR1 MNHEY and CDR2 SVGAGI. For the CDR3, the DNA is TGTGCCAGCAGTTACTCAACACAGGGGGTAAATTCCCCCCTCCACTTT. Translating it yields CASSYSTQGVNSPLHF.

This rearrangement joins TRBV28 to TRBJ1-5; tentative D call: TRBD1 (6 bases). CDR1 and CDR2 from the germline V gene are MDHEN and SYDVKM. This CDR3 contains 19 residues. V lost 5 bases and J 7 bases, leaving 30 bases between the germline ends. CDR3 DNA: TGTGCCAGCAGTCCCGGGGGGGCAGGACAACAGTACCTTAAACAGCCCCAGCATTTT. Amino acid sequence: CASSPGGAGQQYLKQPQHF. The variable domain in full, completed from reference TRBV28 and TRBJ1-5, reads DVKVTQSSRYLVKRTGEKVFLECVQDMDHENMFWYRQDPGLGLRLIYFSYDVKMKEKGDIPEGYSVSREKKERFSLILESASTNQTSMYLCASSPGGAGQQYLKQPQHFGDGTRLSIL.

The rearrangement joins TRBV2 to TRBJ1-5; 7 bases align to TRBD1. CDR3 length equals 16 residues. Looked up from germline, CDR1 is SNHLY and CDR2 is FYNNEI. V lost 0 bases, J lost 1 base, and 3 bases stayed unmatched. DNA for the CDR3: TGTGCCAGCAGTGAAGCGAGACAGGGCAGCAATCAGCCCCAGCATTTT. It is translated as CASSEARQGSNQPQHF.

This chain links TRBV6-5 with TRBJ1-1, with D tentatively TRBD1 (5 bases). Germline V gene data show CDR1 as MNHEY and CDR2 as SVGAGI. There are 14 residues in the CDR3. The V gene lost 3 bases and the J gene lost 2 bases, with 10 bases spanning the gap. DNA of the CDR3: TGTGCCAGCAGTTATCGTAGGGGCAACACTGAAGCTTTCTTT. The encoded protein is CASSYRRGNTEAFF.

The chain links TRBV11-2 to TRBJ2-1; D might be TRBD1 (7 bases). Germline values: CDR1 SGHAT, CDR2 FQNNGV. V lost 1 base and J 1 base, leaving 11 bases between the germline ends. The CDR3 covers 16 residues. The CDR3 region has the DNA TGTGCCAGCAGCTTAGCCAGGGGGAGGTCCTACAATGAGCAGTTCTTC. This gives the protein CASSLARGRSYNEQFF.

The chain has TRBV28 and TRBJ1-3; D is perhaps TRBD1 (5 bases). Germline V gene sequence: CDR1 MDHEN, CDR2 SYDVKM. Trimming took off 3 bases at V and 8 bases at J, with 17 bases between the two ends. The CDR3 totals 15 residues. The CDR3 here is CASSLRGSAGDTIYF. In DNA form, the CDR3 reads TGTGCCAGCAGTTTGAGGGGTTCCGCGGGGGACACCATATATTTT.

The chain recombines TRBV11-2 with TRBJ1-2; perhaps TRBD1 as D (6 bases). There are 17 residues in the CDR3. V was trimmed by 1 base and J by 6 bases, leaving 21 bases between them. Germline CDR1 is SGHAT and CDR2 is FQNNGV. The CDR3 DNA reads TGTGCCAGCAGCTTAGGCTTTTCGACAGGCCCGTTGGATGGCTACACCTTC. Residues: CASSLGFSTGPLDGYTF.

This clone has only a few counts. This rearrangement joins TRBV5-4 to TRBJ1-3; D remains unclear. The germline V and J ends were trimmed by 4 bases and 0 bases, with 8 bases remaining between them. CDR1 and CDR2 from the germline V gene are SGHNT and YYREEE (reference sequence). CDR3 size: 14 residues. The CDR3 DNA follows: TGTGCCAGCAGCGACAACAGCTCTGGAAACACCATATATTTT. Translating it yields CASSDNSSGNTIYF.

This rearrangement joins TRBV7-9 to TRBJ1-2; perhaps TRBD1 as D (6 bases). CDR1 SEHNR and CDR2 FQNEAQ come from the germline V gene (reference sequence). This CDR3 spans 14 amino acids. The V end lost 5 bases, the J end lost 4 bases, and 14 bases lay between the germline ends. CDR3 amino acids: CASSPDRGGYGYTF. CDR3 nucleotides: TGTGCCAGCAGCCCAGACCGAGGGGGCTATGGCTACACCTTC.

This chain uses TRBV9 with TRBJ1-4, with a tentative D call TRBD1 (6 bases). There are 18 residues in the CDR3. The V gene's germline CDR1 is SGDLS and CDR2 YYNGEE. Trimming took 0 bases from V and 3 from J, leaving 18 bases between them. The CDR3 region has the DNA TGTGCCAGCAGCGTAGCTCCCAATTTACAGGGCTCTAATGAAAAACTGTTTTTT. Residues: CASSVAPNLQGSNEKLFF. The entire variable domain, with the rest obtained from reference TRBV9 and TRBJ1-4, is as follows: DSGVTQTPKHLITATGQRVTLRCSPRSGDLSVYWYQQSLDQGLQFLIQYYNGEERAKGNILERFSAQQFPDLHSELNLSSLELGDSALYFCASSVAPNLQGSNEKLFFGSGTQLSVL.

The chain joins TRBV7-9 to TRBJ2-1; possible D gene TRBD2, 6 bases. The ends were cut back, 1 base at V and 2 bases at J, with 12 bases in the middle. Germline V gene lookup returns CDR1 SEHNR and CDR2 FQNEAQ (reference sequence). The CDR3 extends over 16 amino acids. The CDR3 region has the DNA TGTGCCAGCAGCTTAGACTTAGCGGACACCTACAATGAGCAGTTCTTC. Translating it yields CASSLDLADTYNEQFF.

V usage is TRBV5-6 and J usage is TRBJ2-3; D perhaps matches TRBD2 (6 bases). Germline CDR1 SGHDT, CDR2 YYEEEE. V was clipped by 4 bases and J by 13 bases, with 16 bases between them. This CDR3 is 12 amino acids long. The CDR3 nucleotides read TGTGCCAGCAGCAGACTAGTTAAATATGAGTATTTT. Protein: CASSRLVKYEYF.

The chain couples TRBV5-1 to TRBJ1-2; a possible D gene is TRBD1 (6 bases). The germline V gene encodes CDR1 SGHRS and CDR2 YFSETQ. The CDR3 is made up of 13 amino acids. Deletions cut 7 bases from V and 7 bases from J, with 17 bases between. The CDR3 DNA follows: TGCGCCAGCTCTGGGGGCCGTTTTTTTGGCTACACCTTC. Translated, it gives CASSGGRFFGYTF. Together with reference TRBV5-1 and TRBJ1-2, the CDR3 gives the full variable domain: KAGVTQTPRYLIKTRGQQVTLSCSPISGHRSVSWYQQTPGQGLQFLFEYFSETQRNKGNFPGRFSGRQFSNSRSEMNVSTLELGDSALYLCASSGGRFFGYTFGSGTRLTVV.

J is TRBJ1-2 and V is TRBV9; maybe TRBD1 (6 bases). The V gene's germline CDR1 is SGDLS and CDR2 YYNGEE. The length of the CDR3 is 14 residues. Trimming stripped 4 bases from V and 7 bases from J, with 17 bases between. This CDR3 is CASSPSRGSGGYTF. The CDR3 DNA reads as TGTGCCAGCAGCCCGAGCAGGGGATCCGGTGGCTACACCTTC.

In DNA, the CDR3 is TGTGCCAGCAGCCAAGATCCGGGACTAGTAGGGGAGACCCAGTACTTC. This encodes CASSQDPGLVGETQYF. The chain carries TRBV14 and TRBJ2-5; 8 bases fit TRBD2. The J segment lost 5 bases and the V segment lost 0 bases, leaving 8 bases of the junction unmatched. The germline CDR1 and CDR2 sequences are SGHDN and FVKESK. This CDR3 contains 16 residues.

This chain joins TRBV7-8 and TRBJ1-1; TRBD1 agrees at 8 bases. This CDR3 comprises 21 residues. After removal of 5 bases from V and 1 base from J, the junction contained 24 bases not matched to a gene. The V gene's germline CDR1 is SGHVS and CDR2 FQNEAQ. The CDR3 is CASSPGRWVEPGQVGNTEAFF. CDR3 bases: TGTGCCAGCAGCCCCGGTCGGTGGGTGGAACCGGGACAGGTGGGGAACACTGAAGCTTTCTTT.

This chain uses TRBV7-2 with TRBJ2-7; 7 bases agree with TRBD1. Germline values: CDR1 SGHTA, CDR2 FQGNSA. V shed 5 bases, J shed 3 bases, and the junction held 10 bases outside the gene matches. The CDR3 runs 15 residues. Here the CDR3 reads CASSHPDRVFYEQYF. The CDR3 DNA reads as TGTGCCAGCAGCCACCCCGACAGGGTTTTCTACGAGCAGTACTTC.

The chain joins TRBV9 to TRBJ2-1; D is possibly TRBD1 (5 bases). This CDR3 contains 17 residues. With 4 bases removed from V and 0 bases from J, the gap between germline ends came to 17 bases. Germline CDR1 reads SGDLS; CDR2 reads YYNGEE. CDR3 sequence: CASSPRATESSYNEQFF. Written as DNA, the CDR3 is TGTGCCAGCAGCCCCAGGGCCACCGAGAGCTCCTACAATGAGCAGTTCTTC.

The CDR3 loop reads CASSLRSGHDGETQYF. The CDR3 nucleotides read TGTGCCAGCAGCTTAAGGTCAGGGCACGATGGAGAGACCCAGTACTTC. The chain has TRBV7-9 and TRBJ2-5; possibly TRBD1 for D (5 bases). Trimming left V 2 bases short and J 4 bases short, with 17 bases between. The CDR3 is made up of 16 amino acids. CDR1 is SEHNR and CDR2 is FQNEAQ in the germline V gene (reference sequence).